A single sample is the source of the 21 T cell receptor beta chains below, sequenced in a study of OX40 agonist ivuxolimab in advanced cancers. The method was immunoSEQ multiplex PCR; TCRdb's version includes in-frame clones alone and lacks a portion of them. Here the sample spans 60,000 to 75,000 clones, 75% to 95% being singletons. The sample here was CD4+ or CD8+ T cells sorted from blood, taken in a trial of the OX40 agonist ivuxolimab. Receptors were obtained from an adult with an advanced solid tumor such as melanoma, head and neck, liver or kidney cancer.

The rearrangement joins TRBV5-1 to TRBJ2-5; D is undetermined. The V and J ends lost 4 bases and 3 bases respectively, with 10 bases between them. CDR3 size: 13 residues. Germline V CDR1 and CDR2: SGHRS, YFSETQ. The CDR3 coding sequence is TGCGCCAGCAGCCCCGACAACGAAGAGACCCAGTACTTC. Its translation is CASSPDNEETQYF.

J is TRBJ1-2 and V is TRBV27, with 7 bases aligning to TRBD1. In germline, CDR1 is MNHEY, CDR2 SMNVEV (reference sequence). This CDR3 is built from 14 residues. The J segment lost 5 bases and the V segment lost 4 bases, leaving 7 bases of the junction unmatched. CDR3 sequence (DNA): TGTGCCAGCAGTTCGTATTTGGGACAGTATGGCTACACCTTC. It codes for CASSSYLGQYGYTF.

The chain recombines TRBV19 with TRBJ2-3; 9 nucleotides align to TRBD2. The CDR3 consists of 15 residues. The ends lost 5 bases at V and 1 base at J; junction bases unmatched: 4. Germline V lookup: CDR1 LNHDA, CDR2 SQIVND (reference sequence). For the CDR3, the DNA is TGTGCCAGTAGTTTCGTAGCGGGGGGCACAGATACGCAGTATTTT. Its protein product is CASSFVAGGTDTQYF.

This clone was recorded only once. The CDR3 region is CASSSQREGRDTQYF. The CDR3 DNA reads as TGTGCCAGCAGCTCCCAGCGGGAGGGCAGAGATACGCAGTATTTT. The chain combines TRBV5-6 with TRBJ2-3; the match to TRBD2 covers 10 bases. Trimming took 3 bases from V and 5 from J; bases not matched to a gene: 6. This CDR3 has 15 residues. Germline-derived CDR1 and CDR2 are SGHDT and YYEEEE. The full variable domain, completed using reference TRBV5-6 and TRBJ2-3, is DAGVTQSPTHLIKTRGQQVTLRCSPKSGHDTVSWYQQALGQGPQFIFQYYEEEERQRGNFPDRFSGHQFPNYSSELNVNALLLGDSALYLCASSSQREGRDTQYFGPGTRLTVL.

The V gene is TRBV11-3, the J gene TRBJ2-7; 13 nucleotides match TRBD2. With 0 bases clipped from V and 3 bases from J, the junction kept 5 bases outside the gene matches. Germline V gene sequence: CDR1 SGHNT, CDR2 YENEEA. The CDR3 sequence is 17 residues long. The CDR3, as DNA: TGTGCCAGCAGCTTAGAACTAGCGGGAGGGCCGGGCTACGAGCAGTACTTC. Protein: CASSLELAGGPGYEQYF.

This rearrangement joins TRBV19 to TRBJ1-5, with D unclear. This CDR3 has 15 amino acids. The V end lost 5 bases, the J end lost 7 bases, and 18 bases lay between the germline ends. The germline CDR1 and CDR2 sequences are LNHDA and SQIVND (reference sequence). The CDR3 spells CASSPLYKGGQPQHF. The CDR3 DNA reads TGTGCCAGTAGTCCATTATATAAGGGAGGGCAGCCCCAGCATTTT.

The rearrangement joins TRBV10-3 to TRBJ2-2, with TRBD1 matching over 12 bases. Germline V gene sequence: CDR1 ENHRY, CDR2 SYGVKD. The length of the CDR3 is 15 residues. After removal of 6 bases from V and 2 bases from J, the junction contained 1 base not matched to a gene. The CDR3 spells CAIRGTGGNTGELFF. As DNA, the CDR3 is TGTGCCATCAGAGGGACAGGGGGCAACACCGGGGAGCTGTTTTTT.

About this clone itself: One end of the junction is discordant with germline, which a read error may explain. The chain recombines TRBV18 with TRBJ2-7; TRBD2 matches 13 bases. The CDR3 has 15 amino acids. The germline V gene encodes CDR1 KGHSH and CDR2 LQKENI. DNA for the CDR3: TGTGCCAGCTCTCCACTAGCGGGAGGGGGGTACGAGCAGTACTTC. Translating it yields CASSPLAGGGYEQYF.

The V gene is TRBV7-9, the J gene TRBJ2-1; D remains ambiguous. The CDR3 extends over 11 amino acids. CDR1 is SEHNR and CDR2 is FQNEAQ in the germline V gene (reference sequence). V shed 3 bases and J shed 8 bases, with 5 bases lying between them. The CDR3 nucleotides are TGTGCCAGCAGCTTTAGTGATGAGCAGTTCTTC. Translation gives CASSFSDEQFF.

J is TRBJ2-2 and V is TRBV5-1; tentative D call: TRBD1 (5 bases). Trimming pared 0 bases from V and 6 bases from J, leaving 15 bases between. CDR3 length: 16 amino acids. Germline CDR1 and CDR2: SGHRS and YFSETQ. The CDR3 spells CASSLALGPEAGELFF. The CDR3 DNA follows: TGCGCCAGCAGCTTGGCTTTGGGGCCCGAGGCCGGGGAGCTGTTTTTT.

This chain uses TRBV9 with TRBJ1-1; D call uncertain. The germline V gene has CDR1 SGDLS and CDR2 YYNGEE. V was clipped by 2 bases and J by 1 base, with 15 bases between them. This CDR3 spans 16 amino acids. The CDR3 spells CASSVGPRAGNTEAFF. CDR3 coding DNA: TGTGCCAGCAGCGTTGGCCCTCGGGCTGGGAACACTGAAGCTTTCTTT.

This clone came up a few times. The genes are TRBV9 and TRBJ2-6; D remains unclear. CDR3 length equals 17 residues. Per the germline V gene, CDR1 is SGDLS and CDR2 is YYNGEE. V was trimmed by 0 bases and J by 0 bases, leaving 10 bases between them. The CDR3 is CASSVAGSFSGANVLTF. The CDR3 DNA reads as TGTGCCAGCAGCGTAGCGGGTTCTTTCTCTGGGGCCAACGTCCTGACTTTC.

The chain employs TRBV5-1 and TRBJ2-3; 10 bases map to TRBD2. Per the germline V gene, CDR1 is SGHRS and CDR2 is YFSETQ. CDR3 length equals 16 residues. J lost 6 bases, V lost 0 bases, and 7 bases had no gene match. CDR3 in amino acids: CASSLAETSGFDTQYF. CDR3 nucleotides: TGCGCCAGCAGCTTGGCTGAGACTAGCGGGTTTGATACGCAGTATTTT.

The V call is TRBV7-8, the J call TRBJ2-7; TRBD2 aligns across 8 bases. V lost 1 base and J lost 6; bases outside the gene matches: 8. Germline V lookup: CDR1 SGHVS, CDR2 FQNEAQ. This CDR3 region has 15 residues. CDR3 amino acids: CASSLGEAGDFEQYF. DNA of the CDR3: TGTGCCAGCAGCTTAGGGGAAGCGGGAGATTTCGAGCAGTACTTC.

The rearrangement links TRBV29-1 to TRBJ2-1; 15 nucleotides line up with TRBD2. From germline, CDR1 is SQVTM and CDR2 ANQGSEA. J gave up 0 bases and V 7 bases, and 10 bases lay outside the gene matches. The CDR3 contains 18 residues. The CDR3 DNA reads TGCAGCGCTCCCCCGGGACTAGCGGGGGGTCACTCCTACAATGAGCAGTTCTTC. Encoded protein: CSAPPGLAGGHSYNEQFF.

J is TRBJ2-5 and V is TRBV11-2; TRBD1 might be the D (6 bases). Germline values: CDR1 SGHAT, CDR2 FQNNGV. Deletions cut 6 bases from V and 0 bases from J, with 8 bases between. The CDR3 runs 13 residues. Written as DNA, the CDR3 is TGTGCCAGCAGTAGGGACAACCAAGAGACCCAGTACTTC. This codes for CASSRDNQETQYF.

The genes are TRBV9 and TRBJ1-2; D is unclear. With 4 bases removed from V and 4 bases from J, the gap between germline ends came to 11 bases. The germline CDR1 and CDR2 sequences are SGDLS and YYNGEE. This CDR3 region has 13 residues. Here the CDR3 reads CASSPRPGYGYTF. CDR3 DNA: TGTGCCAGCAGCCCTCGCCCGGGCTATGGCTACACCTTC.

This chain links TRBV7-3 with TRBJ2-3, with D tentatively TRBD2 (6 bases). The germline V gene has CDR1 SGHTA and CDR2 FQGTGA. Between the trimmed V and J ends, which lost 4 bases and 4 bases, there was a span of 12 bases. The CDR3 contains 14 residues. This chain's CDR3 is CASSSELASDTQYF. The DNA of the CDR3 is TGTGCCAGCAGCTCAGAACTAGCATCAGATACGCAGTATTTT.

V and J are TRBV14 and TRBJ1-2, with D possibly being TRBD1 (6 bases). Germline V gene lookup returns CDR1 SGHDN and CDR2 FVKESK. The CDR3 extends over 14 amino acids. Between the trimmed V and J ends, which lost 2 bases and 4 bases, there was a span of 11 bases. CDR3 amino acids: CASSQQGRSYGYTF. The DNA for the CDR3 is TGTGCCAGCAGCCAACAGGGGCGATCCTATGGCTACACCTTC.

The V call is TRBV4-1, the J call TRBJ2-1, with D possibly TRBD2 on 7 matching bases. Germline V gene data show CDR1 as MGHRA and CDR2 as YSYEKL. This CDR3 is 16 amino acids long. V lost 7 bases, J lost 5 bases, and 21 bases lay in between. The DNA for the CDR3 is TGCGCCAGCACCCGGGGGGAGGGGGTTTCCCACAATGAGCAGTTCTTC. This gives the protein CASTRGEGVSHNEQFF.

The genes are TRBV2 and TRBJ2-5; no reliable D call. The CDR3 has 14 amino acids. The V end lost 6 bases, the J end lost 7 bases, and 18 bases lay between the germline ends. Germline lookup yields CDR1 SNHLY and CDR2 FYNNEI. CDR3 residues: CASSEIELPGTQYF. The CDR3 nucleotides read TGTGCCAGCAGCGAAATAGAGCTGCCGGGGACCCAGTACTTC.